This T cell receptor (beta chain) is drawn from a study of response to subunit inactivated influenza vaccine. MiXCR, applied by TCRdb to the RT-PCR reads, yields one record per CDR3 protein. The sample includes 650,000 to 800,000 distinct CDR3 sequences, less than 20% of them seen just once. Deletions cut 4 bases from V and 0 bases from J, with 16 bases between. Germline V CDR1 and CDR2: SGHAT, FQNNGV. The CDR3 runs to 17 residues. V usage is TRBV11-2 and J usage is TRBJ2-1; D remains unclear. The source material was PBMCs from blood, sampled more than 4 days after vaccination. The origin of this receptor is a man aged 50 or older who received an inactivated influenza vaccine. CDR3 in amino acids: CASSSPEALFSYNEQFF. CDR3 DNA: TGTGCCAGCAGCTCCCCAGAGGCACTCTTCTCCTACAATGAGCAGTTCTTC. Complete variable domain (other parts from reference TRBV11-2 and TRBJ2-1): EAGVAQSPRYKIIEKRQSVAFWCNPISGHATLYWYQQILGQGPKLLIQFQNNGVVDDSQLPKDRFSAERLKGVDSTLKIQPAKLEDSAVYLCASSSPEALFSYNEQFFGPGTRLTVL.